The 4 T cell receptor beta chains below were found in one sample sequenced in a study of T cell responses to AZD1222 COVID-19 vaccine. Measured with immunoSEQ multiplex PCR; TCRdb has only the in-frame clones, and not every one. There are more than 70,000 clones in the sample; about 89% occur only once, and around 5% lies in the top ten. The sample was peripheral blood, taken 28 days after the second AZD1222 dose. The receptors derive from an adult who received the AZD1222 COVID-19 vaccine.

The chain joins TRBV12-3 or TRBV12-4 to TRBJ1-1; D might be TRBD1 (5 bases). V was clipped by 6 bases and J by 10 bases, with 12 bases between them. This CDR3 comprises 11 residues. CDR3 nucleotides: TGTGCCAGCAGACGCAGGGAGGGAGCTTTCTTT. It encodes CASRRREGAFF.

This sequence joins TRBV10-2 and TRBJ1-1; weak D call: TRBD1 (5 bases). The V gene's germline CDR1 is WSHSY and CDR2 SAAADI. Between the trimmed V and J ends, which lost 5 bases and 1 base, there was a span of 8 bases. CDR3 length: 13 residues. In nucleotides, the CDR3 is TGCGCCAGCAGTCAACAGGCGAACACTGAAGCTTTCTTT. It is translated as CASSQQANTEAFF.

The chain carries TRBV2 and TRBJ2-3; either TRBD1 or TRBD2 may fit D (5 bases each). The CDR3 spans 14 residues. V was clipped by 2 bases and J by 5 bases, with 11 bases between them. Germline V CDR1 and CDR2: SNHLY, FYNNEI. In nucleotides, the CDR3 is TGTGCCAGCAGTGAATGGCAGGGAGTAGATACGCAGTATTTT. This encodes CASSEWQGVDTQYF.

This clone has a handful of counts. V and J are TRBV6-5 and TRBJ2-2; D might be TRBD2 (5 bases). The CDR3 has 15 residues. V was shortened by 2 bases and J by 4 bases, with 11 bases between the two germline ends. Germline loops: CDR1 MNHEY, CDR2 SVGAGI. The CDR3 is CASSYVGRGTGELFF. The CDR3 DNA reads TGTGCCAGCAGTTACGTGGGTCGGGGCACCGGGGAGCTGTTTTTT.